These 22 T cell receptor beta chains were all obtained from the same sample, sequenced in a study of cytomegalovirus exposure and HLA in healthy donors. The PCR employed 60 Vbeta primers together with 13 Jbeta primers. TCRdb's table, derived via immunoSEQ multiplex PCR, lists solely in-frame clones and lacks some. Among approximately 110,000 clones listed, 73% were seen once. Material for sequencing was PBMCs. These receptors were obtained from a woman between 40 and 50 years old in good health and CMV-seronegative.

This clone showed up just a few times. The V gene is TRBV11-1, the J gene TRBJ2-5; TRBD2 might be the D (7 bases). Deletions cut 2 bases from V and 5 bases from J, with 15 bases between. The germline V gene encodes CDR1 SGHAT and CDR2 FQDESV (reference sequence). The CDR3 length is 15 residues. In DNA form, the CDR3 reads TGTGCCAGCAGCTTATCAACGGGGGGCGGGGAGACCCAGTACTTC. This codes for CASSLSTGGGETQYF.

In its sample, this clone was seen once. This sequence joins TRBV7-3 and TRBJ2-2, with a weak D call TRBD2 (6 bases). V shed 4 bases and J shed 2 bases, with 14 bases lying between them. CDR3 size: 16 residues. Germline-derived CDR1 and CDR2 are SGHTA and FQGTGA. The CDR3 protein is CASSWDSDENTGELFF. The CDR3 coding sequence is TGTGCCAGCAGCTGGGACTCCGACGAAAACACCGGGGAGCTGTTTTTT. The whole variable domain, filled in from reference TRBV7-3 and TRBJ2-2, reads GAGVSQTPSNKVTEKGKYVELRCDPISGHTALYWYRQSLGQGPEFLIYFQGTGAADDSGLPNDRFFAVRPEGSVSTLKIQRTERGDSAVYLCASSWDSDENTGELFFGEGSRLTVL.

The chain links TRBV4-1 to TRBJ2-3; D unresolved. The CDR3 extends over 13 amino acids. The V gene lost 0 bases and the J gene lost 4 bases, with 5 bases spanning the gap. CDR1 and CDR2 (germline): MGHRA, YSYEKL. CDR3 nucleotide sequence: TGCGCCAGCAGCCAAGATCCGGCAGATACGCAGTATTTT. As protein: CASSQDPADTQYF.

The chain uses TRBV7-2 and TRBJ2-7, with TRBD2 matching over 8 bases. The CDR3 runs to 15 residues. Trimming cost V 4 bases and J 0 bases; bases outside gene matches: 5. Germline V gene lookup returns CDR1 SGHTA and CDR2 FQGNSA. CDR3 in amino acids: CASSSRGGASYEQYF. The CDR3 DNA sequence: TGTGCCAGCAGCTCTCGGGGGGGGGCCTCCTACGAGCAGTACTTC.

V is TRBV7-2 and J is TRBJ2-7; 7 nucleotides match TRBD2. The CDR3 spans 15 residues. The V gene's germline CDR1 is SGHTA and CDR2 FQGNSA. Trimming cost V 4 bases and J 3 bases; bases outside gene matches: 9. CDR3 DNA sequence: TGTGCCAGCAGCTCGGCAAGCGGGGCTGTCTACGAGCAGTACTTC. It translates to CASSSASGAVYEQYF.

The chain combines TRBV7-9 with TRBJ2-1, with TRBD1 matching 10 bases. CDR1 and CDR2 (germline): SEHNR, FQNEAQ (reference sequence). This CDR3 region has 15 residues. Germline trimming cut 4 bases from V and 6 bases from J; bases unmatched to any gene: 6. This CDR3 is CASSSGQGRFNEQFF. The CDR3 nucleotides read TGTGCCAGCAGCTCGGGACAGGGGCGGTTCAATGAGCAGTTCTTC. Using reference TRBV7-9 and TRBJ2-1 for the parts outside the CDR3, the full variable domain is DTGVSQNPRHKITKRGQNVTFRCDPISEHNRLYWYRQTLGQGPEFLTYFQNEAQLEKSRLLSDRFSAERPKGSFSTLEIQRTEQGDSAMYLCASSSGQGRFNEQFFGPGTRLTVL.

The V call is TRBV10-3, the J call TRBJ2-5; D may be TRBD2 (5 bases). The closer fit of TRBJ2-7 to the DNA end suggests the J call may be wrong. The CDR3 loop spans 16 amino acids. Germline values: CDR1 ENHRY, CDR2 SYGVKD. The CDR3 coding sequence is TGTGCCATCAGTGGAAGTCGAGCGGCAAGCTCCTACGAGCAGTACTTC. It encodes CAISGSRAASSYEQYF.

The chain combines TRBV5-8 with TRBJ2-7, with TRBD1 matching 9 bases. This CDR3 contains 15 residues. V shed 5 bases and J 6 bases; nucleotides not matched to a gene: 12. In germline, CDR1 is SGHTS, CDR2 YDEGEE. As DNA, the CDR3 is TGTGCCAGCAGAATGTCCCGGACAGGGGCGACCGAGCAGTACTTC. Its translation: CASRMSRTGATEQYF.

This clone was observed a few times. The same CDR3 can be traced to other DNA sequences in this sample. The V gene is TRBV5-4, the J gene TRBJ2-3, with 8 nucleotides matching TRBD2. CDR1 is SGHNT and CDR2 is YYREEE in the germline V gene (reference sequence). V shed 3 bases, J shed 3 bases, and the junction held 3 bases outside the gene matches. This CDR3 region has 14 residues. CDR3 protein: CASSSIAGTDTQYF. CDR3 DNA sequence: TGTGCCAGCAGCTCTATAGCGGGAACAGATACGCAGTATTTT.

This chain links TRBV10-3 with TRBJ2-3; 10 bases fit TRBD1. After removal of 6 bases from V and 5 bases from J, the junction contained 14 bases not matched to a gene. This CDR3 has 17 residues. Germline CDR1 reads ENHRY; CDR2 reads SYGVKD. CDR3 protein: CAIRESAGTGALDTQYF. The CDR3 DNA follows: TGTGCCATCAGGGAATCCGCCGGGACAGGGGCGCTAGATACGCAGTATTTT.

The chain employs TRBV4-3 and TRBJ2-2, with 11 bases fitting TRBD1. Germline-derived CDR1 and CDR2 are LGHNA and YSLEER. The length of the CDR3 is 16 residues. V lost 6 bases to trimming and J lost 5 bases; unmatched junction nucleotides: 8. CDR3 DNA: TGCGCCAGCAGTAAGGACAGGGGGCCCCTTACCGGGGAGCTGTTTTTT. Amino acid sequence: CASSKDRGPLTGELFF.

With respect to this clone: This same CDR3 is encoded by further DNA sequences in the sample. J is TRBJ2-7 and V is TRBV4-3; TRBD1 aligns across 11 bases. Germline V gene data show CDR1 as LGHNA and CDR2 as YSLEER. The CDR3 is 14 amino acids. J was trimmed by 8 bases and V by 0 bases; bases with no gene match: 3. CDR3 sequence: CASSQDGTGGKQYF. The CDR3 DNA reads TGCGCCAGCAGCCAAGATGGGACAGGGGGGAAGCAGTACTTC.

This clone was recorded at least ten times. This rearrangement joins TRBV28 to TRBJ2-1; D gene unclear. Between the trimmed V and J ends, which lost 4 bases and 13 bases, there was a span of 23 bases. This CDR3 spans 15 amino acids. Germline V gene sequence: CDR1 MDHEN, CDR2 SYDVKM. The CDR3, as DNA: TGTGCCAGCAGTTCCTTTGACTTAGATTCCGCCCCCCAGTTCTTC. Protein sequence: CASSSFDLDSAPQFF. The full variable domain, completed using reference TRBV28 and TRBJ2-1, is DVKVTQSSRYLVKRTGEKVFLECVQDMDHENMFWYRQDPGLGLRLIYFSYDVKMKEKGDIPEGYSVSREKKERFSLILESASTNQTSMYLCASSSFDLDSAPQFFGPGTRLTVL.

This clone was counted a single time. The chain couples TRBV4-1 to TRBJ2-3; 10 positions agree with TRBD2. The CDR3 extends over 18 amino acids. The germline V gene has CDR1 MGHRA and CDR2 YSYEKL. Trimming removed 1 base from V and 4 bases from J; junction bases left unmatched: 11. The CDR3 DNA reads TGCGCCAGCAGCCAAGTCCCTGGGAGCGGGAGGGGCGCAGATACGCAGTATTTT. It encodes CASSQVPGSGRGADTQYF.

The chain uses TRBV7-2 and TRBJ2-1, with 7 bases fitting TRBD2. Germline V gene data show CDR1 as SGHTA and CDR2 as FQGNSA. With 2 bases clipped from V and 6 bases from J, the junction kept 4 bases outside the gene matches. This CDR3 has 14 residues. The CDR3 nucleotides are TGTGCCAGCAGCTTATTCCAGCGGGGCAATGAGCAGTTCTTC. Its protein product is CASSLFQRGNEQFF.

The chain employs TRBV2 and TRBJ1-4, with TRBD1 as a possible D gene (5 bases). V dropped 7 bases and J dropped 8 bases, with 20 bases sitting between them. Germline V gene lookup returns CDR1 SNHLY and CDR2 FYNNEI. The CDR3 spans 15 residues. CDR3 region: CASNRLAAGPEKLFF. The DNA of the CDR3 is TGTGCCAGCAATAGGTTGGCGGCAGGGCCGGAAAAACTGTTTTTT.

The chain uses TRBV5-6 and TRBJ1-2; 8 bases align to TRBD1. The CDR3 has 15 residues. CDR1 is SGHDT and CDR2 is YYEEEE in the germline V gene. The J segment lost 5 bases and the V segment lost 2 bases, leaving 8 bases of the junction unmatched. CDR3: CASSLLAGGTYGYTF. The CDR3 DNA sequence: TGTGCCAGCAGCTTACTCGCAGGGGGCACTTATGGCTACACCTTC.

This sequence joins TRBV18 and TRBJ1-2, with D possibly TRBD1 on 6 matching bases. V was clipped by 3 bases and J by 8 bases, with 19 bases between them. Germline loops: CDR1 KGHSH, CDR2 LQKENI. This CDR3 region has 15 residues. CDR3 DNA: TGTGCCAGCTCACCCCTGCCACAGGGATCGAAGGGCTACACCTTC. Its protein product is CASSPLPQGSKGYTF.

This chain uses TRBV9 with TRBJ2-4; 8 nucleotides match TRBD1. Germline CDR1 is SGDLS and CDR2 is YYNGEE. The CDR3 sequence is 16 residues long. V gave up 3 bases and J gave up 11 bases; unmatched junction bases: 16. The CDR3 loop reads CASSEVPGGAGIVQYF. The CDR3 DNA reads TGTGCCAGCAGCGAAGTGCCAGGGGGCGCCGGGATCGTTCAGTACTTC.

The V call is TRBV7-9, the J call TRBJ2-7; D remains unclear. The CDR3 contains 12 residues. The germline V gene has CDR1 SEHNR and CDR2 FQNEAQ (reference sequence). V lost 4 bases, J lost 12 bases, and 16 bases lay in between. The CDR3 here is CASSSLGSPSYF. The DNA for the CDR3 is TGTGCCAGCAGCTCGCTAGGTTCCCCTTCGTACTTC.

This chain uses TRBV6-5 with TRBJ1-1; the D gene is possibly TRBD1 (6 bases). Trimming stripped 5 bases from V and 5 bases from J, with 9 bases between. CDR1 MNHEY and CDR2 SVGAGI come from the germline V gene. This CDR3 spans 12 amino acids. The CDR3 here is CASSGRGTEAFF. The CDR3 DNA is TGTGCCAGCAGTGGAAGGGGGACTGAAGCTTTCTTT.

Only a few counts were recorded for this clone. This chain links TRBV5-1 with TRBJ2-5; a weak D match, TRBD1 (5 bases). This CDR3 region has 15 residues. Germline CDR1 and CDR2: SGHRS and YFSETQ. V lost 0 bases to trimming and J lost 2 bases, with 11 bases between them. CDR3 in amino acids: CASSLVAPGQETQYF. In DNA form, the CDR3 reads TGCGCCAGCAGCTTGGTGGCCCCAGGGCAAGAGACCCAGTACTTC. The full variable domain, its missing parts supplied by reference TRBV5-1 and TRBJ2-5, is KAGVTQTPRYLIKTRGQQVTLSCSPISGHRSVSWYQQTPGQGLQFLFEYFSETQRNKGNFPGRFSGRQFSNSRSEMNVSTLELGDSALYLCASSLVAPGQETQYFGPGTRLLVL.